The clone carrying this T cell receptor (beta chain) was found many times. Its target is not known. Patients with uncontrolled infections, other autoimmune diseases, pregnancy or lactation were excluded. The authors obtained PBMCs from around 11 ml of fresh peripheral blood. The investigators amplified TCR beta CDR3 regions from RNA transcripts. In the first-round RT-PCR of the TCR CDR3, the HTBI primer set was used. MiXCR was run by TCRdb on the multiplex PCR reads, yielding one entry per CDR3 protein. The sample includes more than 300,000 distinct CDR3 sequences, about 15% of them seen just once. The data originate from a study of T cells in Graves' hyperthyroidism and ophthalmopathy. The CDR3 consists of 15 residues. V was cut by 0 bases and J by 6 bases, with 15 bases left in between. Germline values: CDR1 LGHNA, CDR2 YNFKEQ. Notes on the study in general: Ophthalmopathy was identified by the model a median approximately six months ahead of onset.

The receptor comes from a woman aged 25-40 years with Graves' ophthalmopathy. Source material: blood. V usage is TRBV4-2 and J usage is TRBJ2-7; perhaps TRBD1 as D (7 bases). This CDR3 is CASSQDLRGVAEQYF. The CDR3 DNA is TGTGCCAGCAGCCAAGATCTCAGGGGGGTGGCCGAGCAGTACTTC.